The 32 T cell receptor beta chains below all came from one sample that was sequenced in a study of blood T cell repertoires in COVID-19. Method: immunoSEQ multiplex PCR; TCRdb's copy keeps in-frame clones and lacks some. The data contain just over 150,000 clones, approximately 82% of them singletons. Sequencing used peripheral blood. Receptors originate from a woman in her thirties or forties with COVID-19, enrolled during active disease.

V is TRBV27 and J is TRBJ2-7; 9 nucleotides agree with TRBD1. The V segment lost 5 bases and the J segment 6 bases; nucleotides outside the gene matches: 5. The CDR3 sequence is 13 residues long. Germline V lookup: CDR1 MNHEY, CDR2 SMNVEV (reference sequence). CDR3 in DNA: TGTGCCAGCAGTGAAGGGACAGGGCGCGAGCAGTACTTC. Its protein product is CASSEGTGREQYF.

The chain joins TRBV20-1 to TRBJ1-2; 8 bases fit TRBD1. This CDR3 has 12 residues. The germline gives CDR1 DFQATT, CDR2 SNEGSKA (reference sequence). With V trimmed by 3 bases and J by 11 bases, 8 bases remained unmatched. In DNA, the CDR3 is TGCAGTGCTAGTAGGCAGGGGGCGCGGTACACCTTC. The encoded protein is CSASRQGARYTF.

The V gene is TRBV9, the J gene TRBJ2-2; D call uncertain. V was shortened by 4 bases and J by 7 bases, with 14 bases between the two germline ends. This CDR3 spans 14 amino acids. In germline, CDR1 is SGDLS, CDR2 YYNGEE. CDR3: CASSKNVGVGELFF. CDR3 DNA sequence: TGTGCCAGCAGCAAAAATGTGGGCGTCGGGGAGCTGTTTTTT. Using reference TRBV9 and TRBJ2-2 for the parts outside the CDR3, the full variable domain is DSGVTQTPKHLITATGQRVTLRCSPRSGDLSVYWYQQSLDQGLQFLIQYYNGEERAKGNILERFSAQQFPDLHSELNLSSLELGDSALYFCASSKNVGVGELFFGEGSRLTVL.

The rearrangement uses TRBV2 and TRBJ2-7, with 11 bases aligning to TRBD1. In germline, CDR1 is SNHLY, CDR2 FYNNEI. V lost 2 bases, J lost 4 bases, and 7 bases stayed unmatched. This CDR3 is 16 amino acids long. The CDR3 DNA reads TGTGCCAGCAGTGAACGTGGGACAGGGGGGCTTTACGAGCAGTACGTC. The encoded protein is CASSERGTGGLYEQYV.

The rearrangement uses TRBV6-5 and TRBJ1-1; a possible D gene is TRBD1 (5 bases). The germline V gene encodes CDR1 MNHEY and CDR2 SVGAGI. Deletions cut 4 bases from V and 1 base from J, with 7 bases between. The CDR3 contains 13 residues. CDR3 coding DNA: TGTGCCAGCAGTTGGACATCGAACACTGAAGCTTTCTTT. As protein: CASSWTSNTEAFF.

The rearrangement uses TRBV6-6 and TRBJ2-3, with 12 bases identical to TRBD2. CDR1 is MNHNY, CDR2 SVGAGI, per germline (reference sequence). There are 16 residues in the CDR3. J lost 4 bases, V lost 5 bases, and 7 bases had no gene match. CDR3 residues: CASSPGLAGTADTQYF. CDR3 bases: TGTGCCAGCAGTCCCGGACTAGCGGGAACCGCAGATACGCAGTATTTT.

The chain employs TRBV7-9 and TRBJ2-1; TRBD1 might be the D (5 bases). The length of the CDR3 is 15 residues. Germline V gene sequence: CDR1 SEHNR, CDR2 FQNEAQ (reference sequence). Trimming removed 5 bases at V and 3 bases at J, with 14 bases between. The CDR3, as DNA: TGTGCCAGCAGCCCACCATACGACAGCTACAATGAGCAGTTCTTC. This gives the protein CASSPPYDSYNEQFF. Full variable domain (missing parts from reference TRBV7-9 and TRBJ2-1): DTGVSQNPRHKITKRGQNVTFRCDPISEHNRLYWYRQTLGQGPEFLTYFQNEAQLEKSRLLSDRFSAERPKGSFSTLEIQRTEQGDSAMYLCASSPPYDSYNEQFFGPGTRLTVL.

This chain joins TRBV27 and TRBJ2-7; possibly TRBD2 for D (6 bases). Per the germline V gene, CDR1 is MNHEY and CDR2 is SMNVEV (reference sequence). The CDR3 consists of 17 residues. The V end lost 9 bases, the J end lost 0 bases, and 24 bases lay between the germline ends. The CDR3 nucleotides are TGTGCCAGGGGAGGACCAGCCCAGGAGCGACGCTCCTACGAGCAGTACTTC. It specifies CARGGPAQERRSYEQYF.

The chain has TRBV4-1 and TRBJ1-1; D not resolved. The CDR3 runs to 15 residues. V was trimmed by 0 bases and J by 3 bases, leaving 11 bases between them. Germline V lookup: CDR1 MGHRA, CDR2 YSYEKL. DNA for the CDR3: TGCGCCAGCAGCCAAGATTCCGGGGAAGACACTGAAGCTTTCTTT. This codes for CASSQDSGEDTEAFF.

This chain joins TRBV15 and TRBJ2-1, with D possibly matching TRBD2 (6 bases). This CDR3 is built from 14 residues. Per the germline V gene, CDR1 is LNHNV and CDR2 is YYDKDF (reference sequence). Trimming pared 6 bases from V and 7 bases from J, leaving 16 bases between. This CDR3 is CATSRREWMNEQFF. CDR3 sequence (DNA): TGTGCCACCAGTAGACGGGAGTGGATGAATGAGCAGTTCTTC.

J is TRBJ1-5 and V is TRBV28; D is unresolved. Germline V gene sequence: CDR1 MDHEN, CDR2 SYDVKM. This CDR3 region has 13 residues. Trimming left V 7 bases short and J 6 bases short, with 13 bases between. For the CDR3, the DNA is TGTGCCAGCACAGACTTAGACCCTCAGCCCCAGCATTTT. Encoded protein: CASTDLDPQPQHF.

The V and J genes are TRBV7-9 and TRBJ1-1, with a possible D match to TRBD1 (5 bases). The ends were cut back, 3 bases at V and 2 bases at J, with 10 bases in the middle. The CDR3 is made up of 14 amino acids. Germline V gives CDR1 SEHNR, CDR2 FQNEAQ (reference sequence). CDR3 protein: CASSFQGLNTEAFF. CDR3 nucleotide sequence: TGTGCCAGCAGCTTTCAGGGTCTCAACACTGAAGCTTTCTTT.

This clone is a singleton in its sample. CDR3 in amino acids: CASSLDRRNTEAFF. CDR3 coding DNA: TGCGCCAGCAGCTTGGACAGGAGGAACACTGAAGCTTTCTTT. This chain joins TRBV5-1 and TRBJ1-1, with D tentatively TRBD1 (5 bases). Germline V gene lookup returns CDR1 SGHRS and CDR2 YFSETQ. This CDR3 is built from 14 residues. V lost 0 bases and J lost 1, with 7 bases in between.

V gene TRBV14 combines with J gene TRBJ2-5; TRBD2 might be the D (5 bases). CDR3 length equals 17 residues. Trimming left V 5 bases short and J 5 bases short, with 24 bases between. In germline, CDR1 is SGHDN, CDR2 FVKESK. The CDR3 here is CASSSRPWETVSETQYF. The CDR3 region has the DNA TGTGCCAGCAGCTCCCGTCCGTGGGAGACCGTCTCGGAGACCCAGTACTTC.

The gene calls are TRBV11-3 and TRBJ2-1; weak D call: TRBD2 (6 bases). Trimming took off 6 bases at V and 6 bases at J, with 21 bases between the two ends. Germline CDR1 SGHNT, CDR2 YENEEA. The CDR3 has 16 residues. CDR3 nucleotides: TGTGCCAGCAGTTCTTACCCGGACATCGGGGGCAATGAGCAGTTCTTC. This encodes CASSSYPDIGGNEQFF.

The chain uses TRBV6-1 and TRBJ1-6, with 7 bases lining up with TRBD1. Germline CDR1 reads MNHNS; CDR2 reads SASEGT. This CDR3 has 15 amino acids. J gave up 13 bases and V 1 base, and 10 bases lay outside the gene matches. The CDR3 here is CASSEGTGRLAPLHF. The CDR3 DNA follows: TGTGCCAGCAGTGAAGGGACAGGCCGCTTGGCCCCCCTCCACTTT.

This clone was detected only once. The CDR3 coding sequence is TGTGCCAGTAGTATAGCCGGGGGTTCAAATGAGCAGTTCTTC. Residues: CASSIAGGSNEQFF. The V gene is TRBV19, the J gene TRBJ2-1; D is perhaps TRBD2 (6 bases). Germline CDR1 reads LNHDA; CDR2 reads SQIVND (reference sequence). Trimming pared 1 base from V and 7 bases from J, leaving 11 bases between. The CDR3 sequence is 14 residues long. The full variable domain, completed using reference TRBV19 and TRBJ2-1, is DGGITQSPKYLFRKEGQNVTLSCEQNLNHDAMYWYRQDPGQGLRLIYYSQIVNDFQKGDIAEGYSVSREKKESFPLTVTSAQKNPTAFYLCASSIAGGSNEQFFGPGTRLTVL.

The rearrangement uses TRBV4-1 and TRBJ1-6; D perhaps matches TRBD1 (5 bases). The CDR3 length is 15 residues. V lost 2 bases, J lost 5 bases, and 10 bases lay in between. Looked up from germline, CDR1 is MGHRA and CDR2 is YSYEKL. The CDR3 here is CASSQPDRDNSPLHF. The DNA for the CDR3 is TGCGCCAGCAGCCAACCCGACAGAGATAATTCACCCCTCCACTTT.

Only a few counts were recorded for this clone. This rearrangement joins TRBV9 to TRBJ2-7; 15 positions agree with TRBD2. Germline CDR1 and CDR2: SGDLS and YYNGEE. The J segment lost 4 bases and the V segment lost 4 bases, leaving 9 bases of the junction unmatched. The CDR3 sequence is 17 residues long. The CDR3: CASSLVPGLAGGYEQYF. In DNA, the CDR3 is TGTGCCAGCAGCCTCGTCCCGGGACTAGCGGGAGGATACGAGCAGTACTTC.

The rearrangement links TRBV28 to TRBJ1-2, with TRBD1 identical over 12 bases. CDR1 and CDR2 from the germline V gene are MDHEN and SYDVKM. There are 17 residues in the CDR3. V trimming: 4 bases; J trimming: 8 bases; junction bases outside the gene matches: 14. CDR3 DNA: TGTGCCAGCAGTTACCCCGGGACAGGGGGCGCATCCCGCGGCTACACCTTC. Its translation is CASSYPGTGGASRGYTF.

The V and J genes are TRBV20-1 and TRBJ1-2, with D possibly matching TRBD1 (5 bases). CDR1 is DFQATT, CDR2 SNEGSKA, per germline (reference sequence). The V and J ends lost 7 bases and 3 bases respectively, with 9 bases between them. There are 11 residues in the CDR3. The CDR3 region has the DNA TGCAGTGGGGAACAGGACTATGGCTACACCTTC. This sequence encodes CSGEQDYGYTF.

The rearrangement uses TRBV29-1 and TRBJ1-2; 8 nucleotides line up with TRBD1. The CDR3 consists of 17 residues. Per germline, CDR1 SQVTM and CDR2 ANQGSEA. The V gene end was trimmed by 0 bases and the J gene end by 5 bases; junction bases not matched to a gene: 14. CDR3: CSVEDGRRGQNQYGYTF. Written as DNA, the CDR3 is TGCAGCGTTGAAGATGGCCGCAGGGGGCAGAATCAATATGGCTACACCTTC.

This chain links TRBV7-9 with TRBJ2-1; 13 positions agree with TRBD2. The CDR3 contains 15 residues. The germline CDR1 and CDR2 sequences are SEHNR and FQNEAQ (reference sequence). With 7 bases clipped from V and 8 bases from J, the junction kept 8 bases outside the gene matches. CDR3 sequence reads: CASTGIGLAGDEQFF. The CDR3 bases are TGTGCCAGCACCGGAATTGGACTAGCGGGAGATGAGCAGTTCTTC. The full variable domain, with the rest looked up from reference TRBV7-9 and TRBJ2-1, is DTGVSQNPRHKITKRGQNVTFRCDPISEHNRLYWYRQTLGQGPEFLTYFQNEAQLEKSRLLSDRFSAERPKGSFSTLEIQRTEQGDSAMYLCASTGIGLAGDEQFFGPGTRLTVL.

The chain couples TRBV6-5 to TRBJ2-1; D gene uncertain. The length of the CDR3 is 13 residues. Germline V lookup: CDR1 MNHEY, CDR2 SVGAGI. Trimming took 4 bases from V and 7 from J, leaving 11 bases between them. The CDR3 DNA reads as TGTGCCAGCAGTTCCCCTGTGACTAATGAGCAGTTCTTC. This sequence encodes CASSSPVTNEQFF.

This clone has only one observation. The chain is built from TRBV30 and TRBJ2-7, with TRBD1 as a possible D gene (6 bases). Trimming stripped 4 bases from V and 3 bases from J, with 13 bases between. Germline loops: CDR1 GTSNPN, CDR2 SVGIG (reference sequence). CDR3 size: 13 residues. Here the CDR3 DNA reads TGTGCCTGGAAACAGGGAAGATTCTACGAGCAGTACTTC. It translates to CAWKQGRFYEQYF.

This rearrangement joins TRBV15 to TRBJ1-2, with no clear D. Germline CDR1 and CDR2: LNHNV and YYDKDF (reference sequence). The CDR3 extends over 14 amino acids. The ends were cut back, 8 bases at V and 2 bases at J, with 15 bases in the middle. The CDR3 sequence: CATSPWGGNYGYTF. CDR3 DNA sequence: TGTGCCACCTCCCCATGGGGAGGCAACTATGGCTACACCTTC.

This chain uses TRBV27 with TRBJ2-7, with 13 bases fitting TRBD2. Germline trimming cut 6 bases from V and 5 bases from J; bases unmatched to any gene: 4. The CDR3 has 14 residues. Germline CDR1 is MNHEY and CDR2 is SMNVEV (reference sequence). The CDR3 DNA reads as TGTGCCAGCAGCCTCGGACTAGCGGGAGACGAGCAGTACTTC. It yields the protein CASSLGLAGDEQYF.

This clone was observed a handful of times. CDR3: CASSQDRTVPNQPQHF. The CDR3 region has the DNA TGCGCCAGCAGCCAAGATAGGACAGTACCGAATCAGCCCCAGCATTTT. V gene TRBV4-1 combines with J gene TRBJ1-5, with TRBD1 as a possible D gene (6 bases). The CDR3 sequence is 16 residues long. Germline V CDR1 and CDR2: MGHRA, YSYEKL. The germline V and J ends were trimmed by 0 bases and 4 bases, with 13 bases remaining between them.

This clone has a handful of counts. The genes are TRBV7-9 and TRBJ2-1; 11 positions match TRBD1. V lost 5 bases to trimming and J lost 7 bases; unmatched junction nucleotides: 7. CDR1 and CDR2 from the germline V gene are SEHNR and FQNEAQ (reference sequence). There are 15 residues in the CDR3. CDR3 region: CASSRTGTGGNEQFF. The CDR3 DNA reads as TGTGCCAGCAGCAGGACCGGGACAGGGGGAAATGAGCAGTTCTTC. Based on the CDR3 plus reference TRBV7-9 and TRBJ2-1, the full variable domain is DTGVSQNPRHKITKRGQNVTFRCDPISEHNRLYWYRQTLGQGPEFLTYFQNEAQLEKSRLLSDRFSAERPKGSFSTLEIQRTEQGDSAMYLCASSRTGTGGNEQFFGPGTRLTVL.

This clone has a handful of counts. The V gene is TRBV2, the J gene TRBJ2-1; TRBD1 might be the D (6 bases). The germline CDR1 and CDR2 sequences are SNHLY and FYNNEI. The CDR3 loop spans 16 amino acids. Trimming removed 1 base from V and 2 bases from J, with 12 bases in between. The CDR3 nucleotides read TGTGCCAGCAGTGAAGAGGGCAGGGGCCCCTACAATGAGCAGTTCTTC. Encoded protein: CASSEEGRGPYNEQFF.

Written as DNA, the CDR3 is TGTGCCAGCAGCCCCCAGATCGACTATGGCTACACCTTC. Amino acid sequence: CASSPQIDYGYTF. The V gene is TRBV14, the J gene TRBJ1-2, with unresolved D. V lost 4 bases, J lost 3 bases, and 9 bases lay in between. Germline V gene sequence: CDR1 SGHDN, CDR2 FVKESK. The CDR3 runs to 13 residues.

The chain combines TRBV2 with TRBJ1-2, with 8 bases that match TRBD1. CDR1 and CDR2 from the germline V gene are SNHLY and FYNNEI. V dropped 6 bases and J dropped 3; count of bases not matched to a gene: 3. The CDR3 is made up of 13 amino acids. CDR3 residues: CASRPDRDYGYTF. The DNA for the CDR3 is TGTGCCAGCAGGCCGGACAGGGACTATGGCTACACCTTC.